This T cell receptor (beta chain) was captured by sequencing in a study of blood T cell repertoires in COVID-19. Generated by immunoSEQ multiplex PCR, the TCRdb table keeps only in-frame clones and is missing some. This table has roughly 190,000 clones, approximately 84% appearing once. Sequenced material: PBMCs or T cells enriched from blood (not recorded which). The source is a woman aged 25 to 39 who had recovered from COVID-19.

This CDR3 reads CASSLEMGGGANVLTF. CDR3 in DNA: TGTGCCAGCAGCTTGGAGATGGGAGGTGGGGCCAACGTCCTGACTTTC. The rearrangement uses TRBV5-4 and TRBJ2-6, with TRBD2 as a possible D gene (6 bases). Trimming took 0 bases from V and 3 from J, leaving 10 bases between them. Germline V gene lookup returns CDR1 SGHNT and CDR2 YYREEE (reference sequence). There are 16 residues in the CDR3.